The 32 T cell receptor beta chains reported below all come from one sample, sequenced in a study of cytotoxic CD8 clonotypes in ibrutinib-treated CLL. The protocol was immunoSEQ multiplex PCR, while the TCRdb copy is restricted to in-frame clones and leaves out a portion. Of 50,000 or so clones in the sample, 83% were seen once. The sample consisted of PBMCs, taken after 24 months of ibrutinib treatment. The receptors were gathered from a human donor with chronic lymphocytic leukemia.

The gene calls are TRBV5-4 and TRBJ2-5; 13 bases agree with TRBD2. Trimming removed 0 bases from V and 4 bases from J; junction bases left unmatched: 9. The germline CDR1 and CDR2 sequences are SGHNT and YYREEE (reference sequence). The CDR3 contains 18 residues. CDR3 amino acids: CASSLEGLAGAEGETQYF. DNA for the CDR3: TGTGCCAGCAGCTTGGAAGGACTAGCGGGAGCGGAGGGAGAGACCCAGTACTTC. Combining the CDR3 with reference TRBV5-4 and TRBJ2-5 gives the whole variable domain ETGVTQSPTHLIKTRGQQVTLRCSSQSGHNTVSWYQQALGQGPQFIFQYYREEENGRGNFPPRFSGLQFPNYSSELNVNALELDDSALYLCASSLEGLAGAEGETQYFGPGTRLLVL.

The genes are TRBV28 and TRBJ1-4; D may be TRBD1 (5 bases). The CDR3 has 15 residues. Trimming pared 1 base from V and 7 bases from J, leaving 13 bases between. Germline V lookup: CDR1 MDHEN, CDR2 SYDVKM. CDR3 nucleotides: TGTGCCAGCAGTTTATTTGGGACGGAGACTGAAAAACTGTTTTTT. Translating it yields CASSLFGTETEKLFF.

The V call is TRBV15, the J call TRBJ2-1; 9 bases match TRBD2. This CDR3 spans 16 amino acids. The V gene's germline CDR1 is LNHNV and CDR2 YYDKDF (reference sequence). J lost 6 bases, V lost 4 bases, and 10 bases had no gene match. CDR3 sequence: CATSTWGLAQGNEQFF. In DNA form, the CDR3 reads TGTGCCACCAGCACGTGGGGACTAGCCCAAGGCAATGAGCAGTTCTTC.

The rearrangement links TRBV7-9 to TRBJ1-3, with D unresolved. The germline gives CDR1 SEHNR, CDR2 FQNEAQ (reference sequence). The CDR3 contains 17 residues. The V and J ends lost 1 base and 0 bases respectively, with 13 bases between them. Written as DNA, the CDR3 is TGTGCCAGCAGCTTAGGGCCCTCCGGCCCCTCTGGAAACACCATATATTTT. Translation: CASSLGPSGPSGNTIYF.

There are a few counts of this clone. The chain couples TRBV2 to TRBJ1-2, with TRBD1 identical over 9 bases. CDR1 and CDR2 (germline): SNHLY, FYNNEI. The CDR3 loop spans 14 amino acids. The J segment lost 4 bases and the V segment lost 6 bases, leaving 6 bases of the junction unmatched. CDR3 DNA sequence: TGTGCCAGCAGAAGCGGACAGGGGCTCTATGGCTACACCTTC. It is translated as CASRSGQGLYGYTF.

The CDR3 loop is CASSLDFYEQYF. CDR3 bases: TGTGCCAGCAGCTTAGACTTCTACGAGCAGTACTTC. V gene TRBV7-2 combines with J gene TRBJ2-7; D uncertain. Trimming pared 1 base from V and 3 bases from J, leaving 4 bases between. This CDR3 is 12 amino acids long. The germline CDR1 and CDR2 sequences are SGHTA and FQGNSA.

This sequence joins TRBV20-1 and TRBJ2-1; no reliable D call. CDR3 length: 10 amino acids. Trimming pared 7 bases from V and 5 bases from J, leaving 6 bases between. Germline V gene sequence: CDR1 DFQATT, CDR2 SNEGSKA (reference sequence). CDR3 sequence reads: CSVSHNEQFF. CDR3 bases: TGCAGTGTTTCTCACAATGAGCAGTTCTTC.

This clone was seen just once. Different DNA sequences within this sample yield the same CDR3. In DNA, the CDR3 is TGTGCCAGCTCACCACCGAGCACAGATACGCAGTATTTT. This gives the protein CASSPPSTDTQYF. The chain links TRBV18 to TRBJ2-3, with D unresolved. Germline loops: CDR1 KGHSH, CDR2 LQKENI. This CDR3 has 13 residues. Trimming pared 0 bases from V and 0 bases from J, leaving 1 base between.

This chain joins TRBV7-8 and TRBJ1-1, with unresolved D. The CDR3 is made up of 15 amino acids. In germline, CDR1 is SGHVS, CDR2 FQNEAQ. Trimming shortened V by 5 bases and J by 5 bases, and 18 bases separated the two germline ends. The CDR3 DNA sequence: TGTGCCAGCAGCCTCGCCAGAGGGTGGGATACTGAAGCTTTCTTT. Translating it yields CASSLARGWDTEAFF.

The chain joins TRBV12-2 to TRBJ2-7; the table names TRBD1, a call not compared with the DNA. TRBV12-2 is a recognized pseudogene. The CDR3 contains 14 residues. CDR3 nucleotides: TGTGCAAGTCGCTTCCGGACAGGACCCTACGAGCAGTACTTC. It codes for CASRFRTGPYEQYF.

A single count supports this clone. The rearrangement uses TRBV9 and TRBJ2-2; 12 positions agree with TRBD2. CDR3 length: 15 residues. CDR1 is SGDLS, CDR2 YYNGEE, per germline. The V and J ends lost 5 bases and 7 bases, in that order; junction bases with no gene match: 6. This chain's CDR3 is CASRTGLAGIGELFF. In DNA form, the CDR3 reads TGTGCCAGCAGAACCGGACTAGCGGGAATCGGGGAGCTGTTTTTT.

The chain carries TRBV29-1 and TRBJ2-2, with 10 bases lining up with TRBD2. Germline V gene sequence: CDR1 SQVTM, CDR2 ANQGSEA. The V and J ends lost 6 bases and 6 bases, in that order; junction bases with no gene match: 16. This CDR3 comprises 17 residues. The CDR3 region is CSVPGLALGGVAGELFF. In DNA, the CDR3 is TGCAGCGTACCGGGACTAGCGTTGGGAGGGGTCGCCGGGGAGCTGTTTTTT.

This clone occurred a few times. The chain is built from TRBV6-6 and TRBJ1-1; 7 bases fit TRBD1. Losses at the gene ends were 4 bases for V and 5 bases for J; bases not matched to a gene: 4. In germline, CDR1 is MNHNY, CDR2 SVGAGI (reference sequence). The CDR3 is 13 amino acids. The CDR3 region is CASSFQGGTEAFF. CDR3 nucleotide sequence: TGTGCCAGCAGTTTTCAGGGGGGAACTGAAGCTTTCTTT.

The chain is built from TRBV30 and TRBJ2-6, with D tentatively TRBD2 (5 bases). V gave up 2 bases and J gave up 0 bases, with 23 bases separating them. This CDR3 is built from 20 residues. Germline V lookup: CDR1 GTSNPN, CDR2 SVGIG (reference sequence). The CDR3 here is CAWSPIVVFPGSSGANVLTF. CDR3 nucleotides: TGTGCCTGGAGTCCCATAGTCGTCTTCCCGGGGAGCTCTGGGGCCAACGTCCTGACTTTC.

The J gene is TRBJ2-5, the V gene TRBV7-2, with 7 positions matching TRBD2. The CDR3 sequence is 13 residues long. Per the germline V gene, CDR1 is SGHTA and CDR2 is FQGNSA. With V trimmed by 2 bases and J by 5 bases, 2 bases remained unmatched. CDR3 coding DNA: TGTGCCAGCAGCTTACAAGCGGGGGAGACCCAGTACTTC. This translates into CASSLQAGETQYF.

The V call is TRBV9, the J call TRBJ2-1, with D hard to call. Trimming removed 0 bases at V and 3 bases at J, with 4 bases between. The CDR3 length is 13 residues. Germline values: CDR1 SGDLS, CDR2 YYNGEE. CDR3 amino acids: CASSVGDYNEQFF. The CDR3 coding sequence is TGTGCCAGCAGCGTAGGGGACTACAATGAGCAGTTCTTC.

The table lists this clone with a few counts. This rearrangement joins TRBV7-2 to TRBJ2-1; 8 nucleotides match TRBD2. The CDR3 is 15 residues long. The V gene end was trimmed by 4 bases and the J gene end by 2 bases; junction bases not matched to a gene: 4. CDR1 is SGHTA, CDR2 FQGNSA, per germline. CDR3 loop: CASSSLAETYNEQFF. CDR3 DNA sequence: TGTGCCAGCAGCTCACTAGCGGAAACCTACAATGAGCAGTTCTTC.

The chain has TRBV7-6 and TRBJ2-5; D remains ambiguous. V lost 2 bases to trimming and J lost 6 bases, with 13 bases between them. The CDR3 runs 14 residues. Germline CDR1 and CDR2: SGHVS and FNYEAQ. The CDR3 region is CASSLTQTPQTQYF. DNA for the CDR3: TGTGCCAGCAGCTTAACGCAGACTCCGCAGACCCAGTACTTC.

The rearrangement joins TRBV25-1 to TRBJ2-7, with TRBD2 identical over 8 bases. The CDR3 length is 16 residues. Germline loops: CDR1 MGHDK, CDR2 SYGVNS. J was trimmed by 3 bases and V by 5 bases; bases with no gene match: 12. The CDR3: CASSHLKVAGIYEQYF. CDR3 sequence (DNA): TGTGCCAGCAGTCACCTCAAGGTAGCGGGAATCTACGAGCAGTACTTC.

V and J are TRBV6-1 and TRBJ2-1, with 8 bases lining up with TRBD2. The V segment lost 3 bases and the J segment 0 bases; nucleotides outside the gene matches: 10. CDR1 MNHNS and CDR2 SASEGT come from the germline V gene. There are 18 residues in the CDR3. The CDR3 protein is CASSERLAGSLSYNEQFF. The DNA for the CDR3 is TGTGCCAGCAGTGAGAGGTTAGCGGGGTCCCTCTCCTACAATGAGCAGTTCTTC.

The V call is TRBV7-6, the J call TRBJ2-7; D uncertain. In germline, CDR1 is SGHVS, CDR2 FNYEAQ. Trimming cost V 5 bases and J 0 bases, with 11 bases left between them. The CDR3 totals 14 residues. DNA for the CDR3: TGTGCCAGCAGCCCGCGGATTGGCTCCTACGAGCAGTACTTC. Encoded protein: CASSPRIGSYEQYF.

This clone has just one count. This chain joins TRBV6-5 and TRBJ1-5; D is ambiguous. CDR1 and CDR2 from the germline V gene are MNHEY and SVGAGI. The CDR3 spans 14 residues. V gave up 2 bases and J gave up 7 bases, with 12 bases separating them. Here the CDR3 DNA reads TGTGCCAGCAGTTACGGACCCCCGCCGCAGCCCCAGCATTTT. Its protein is CASSYGPPPQPQHF.

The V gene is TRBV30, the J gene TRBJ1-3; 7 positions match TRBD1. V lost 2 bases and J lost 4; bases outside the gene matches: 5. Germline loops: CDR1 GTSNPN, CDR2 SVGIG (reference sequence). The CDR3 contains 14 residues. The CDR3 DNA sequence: TGTGCCTGGAGTAAGGGGACAGACGGAAACACCATATATTTT. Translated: CAWSKGTDGNTIYF.

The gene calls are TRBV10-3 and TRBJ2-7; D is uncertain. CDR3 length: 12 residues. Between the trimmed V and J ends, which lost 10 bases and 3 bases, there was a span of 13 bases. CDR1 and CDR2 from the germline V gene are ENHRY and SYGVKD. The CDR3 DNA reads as TGTGCCACCGAGGACCAGAACTACGAGCAGTACTTC. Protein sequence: CATEDQNYEQYF.

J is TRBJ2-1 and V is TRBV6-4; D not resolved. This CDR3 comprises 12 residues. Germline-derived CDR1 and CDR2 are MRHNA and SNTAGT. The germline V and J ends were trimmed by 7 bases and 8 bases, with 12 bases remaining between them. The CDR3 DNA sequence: TGTGCCAGCATCCCCCACTTGGATGAGCAGTTCTTC. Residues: CASIPHLDEQFF.

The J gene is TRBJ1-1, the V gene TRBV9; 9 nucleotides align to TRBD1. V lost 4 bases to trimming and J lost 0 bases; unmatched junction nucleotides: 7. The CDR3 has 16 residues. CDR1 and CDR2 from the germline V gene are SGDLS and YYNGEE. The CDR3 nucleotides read TGTGCCAGCAGCATGCGGGACAGGGTCATGAACACTGAAGCTTTCTTT. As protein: CASSMRDRVMNTEAFF.

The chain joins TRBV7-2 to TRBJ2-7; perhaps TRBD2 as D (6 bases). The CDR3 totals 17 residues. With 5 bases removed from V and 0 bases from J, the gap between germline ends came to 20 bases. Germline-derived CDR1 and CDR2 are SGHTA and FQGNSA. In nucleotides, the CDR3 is TGTGCCAGCAGCACCCCCCTGGGCGGAGGGAGCTCCTACGAGCAGTACTTC. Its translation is CASSTPLGGGSSYEQYF.

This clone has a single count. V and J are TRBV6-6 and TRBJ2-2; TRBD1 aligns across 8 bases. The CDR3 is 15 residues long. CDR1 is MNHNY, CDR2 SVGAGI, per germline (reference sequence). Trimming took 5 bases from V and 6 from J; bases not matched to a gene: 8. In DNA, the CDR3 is TGTGCCAGCAGTACTACGACAGGGGTTTCCGGGGAGCTGTTTTTT. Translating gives CASSTTTGVSGELFF.

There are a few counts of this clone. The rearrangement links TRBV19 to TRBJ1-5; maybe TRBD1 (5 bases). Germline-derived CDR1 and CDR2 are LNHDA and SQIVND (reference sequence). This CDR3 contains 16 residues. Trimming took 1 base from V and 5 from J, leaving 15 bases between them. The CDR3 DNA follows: TGTGCCAGTAGTATAGGATGGGGGGGGGACCATCAGCCCCAGCATTTT. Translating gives CASSIGWGGDHQPQHF.

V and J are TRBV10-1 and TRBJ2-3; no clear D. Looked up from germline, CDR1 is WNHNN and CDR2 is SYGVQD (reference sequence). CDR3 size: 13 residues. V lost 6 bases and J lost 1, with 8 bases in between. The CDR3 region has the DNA TGCGCCAGCAGAGACCCCGGCACAGATACGCAGTATTTT. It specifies CASRDPGTDTQYF.

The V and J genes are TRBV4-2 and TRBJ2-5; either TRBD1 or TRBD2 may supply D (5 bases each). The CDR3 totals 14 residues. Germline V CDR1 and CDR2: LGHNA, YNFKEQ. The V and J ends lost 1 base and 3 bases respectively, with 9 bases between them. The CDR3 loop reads CASSQAGAEETQYF. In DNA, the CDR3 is TGTGCCAGCAGCCAAGCCGGGGCAGAAGAGACCCAGTACTTC.

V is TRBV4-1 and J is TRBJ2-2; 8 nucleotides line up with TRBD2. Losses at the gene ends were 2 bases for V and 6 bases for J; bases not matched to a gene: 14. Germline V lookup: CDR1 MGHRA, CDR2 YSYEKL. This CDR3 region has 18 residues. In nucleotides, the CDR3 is TGCGCCAGCAGCCAACTCACTGGGACTAGGAGGTTCGCCGGGGAGCTGTTTTTT. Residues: CASSQLTGTRRFAGELFF.